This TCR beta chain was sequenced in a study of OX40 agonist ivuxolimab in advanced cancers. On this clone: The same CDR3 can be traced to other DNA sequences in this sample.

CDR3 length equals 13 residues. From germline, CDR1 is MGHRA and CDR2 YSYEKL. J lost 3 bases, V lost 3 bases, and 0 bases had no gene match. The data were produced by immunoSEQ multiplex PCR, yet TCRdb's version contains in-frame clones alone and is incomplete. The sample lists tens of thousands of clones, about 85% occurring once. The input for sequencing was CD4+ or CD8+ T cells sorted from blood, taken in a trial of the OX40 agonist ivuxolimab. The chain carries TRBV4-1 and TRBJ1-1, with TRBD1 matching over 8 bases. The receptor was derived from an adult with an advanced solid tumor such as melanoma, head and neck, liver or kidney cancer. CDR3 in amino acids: CASSQDRDTEAFF. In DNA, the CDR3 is TGCGCCAGCAGCCAGGACAGGGACACTGAAGCTTTCTTT.